This T cell receptor beta chain was sequenced for a study of control samples from healthy donors and cancer patients. Here immunoSEQ multiplex PCR was the method, and the copy in TCRdb shows in-frame clones only, minus some. This sample's table reports roughly 190,000 clones. V dropped 6 bases and J dropped 0 bases, with 12 bases sitting between them. This CDR3 spans 14 amino acids. Germline V gene sequence: CDR1 MNHEY, CDR2 SVGAGI. Input material: blood. V usage is TRBV6-5 and J usage is TRBJ2-7; tentatively, D is TRBD1 or TRBD2 (5 bases each). The receptor was derived from a woman under 40 in good health. The CDR3 protein is CASSWDRSSYEQYF. The CDR3 DNA is TGTGCCAGCAGCTGGGACCGGAGCTCCTACGAGCAGTACTTC.